The source of this T cell receptor (beta chain) is a study of T cell changes during pregnancy in multiple sclerosis. This clone has only one observation. Sequencing used immunoSEQ multiplex PCR; TCRdb keeps in-frame clones, though not all of them. The sample has approximately 70,000 clones, more than 85% seen once. This specimen consisted of peripheral blood, obtained in the first trimester of pregnancy. This TCR derives from a female donor in good health, enrolled as a control in a pregnancy study.

The CDR3 DNA reads TGTGCCAGCAGCGCGGGTAGAAGTTGGGAGACCCAGTACTTC. Translation: CASSAGRSWETQYF. The chain employs TRBV9 and TRBJ2-5; D unclear. From germline, CDR1 is SGDLS and CDR2 YYNGEE. The CDR3 contains 14 residues. With 3 bases removed from V and 5 bases from J, the gap between germline ends came to 14 bases.